The source of this TCR beta chain is a study of T-cell memory formation after mild COVID-19. This clonotype has at least ten counts. No antigen is known for it. V lost 0 bases, J lost 0 bases, and 15 bases lay in between. Germline CDR1 is DFQATT and CDR2 is SNEGSKA (reference sequence). CDR3 size: 16 residues. Study results and limitations: Confirmation was lacking for SARS-CoV-2 specificity of second-wave clones that peaked on day 37. Within pre-infection memory, some responding clones were found, suggesting cross-reactive memory joined. The CD4+ clones that contracted clustered mainly within CM and EM, and the CD8+ clones concentrated in EMRA. Clones contracting over day 15 to 85 were CD4/CD8 balanced, with later expanders leaning CD4+.

TCRdb reanalysed the 5' RACE reads using MiXCR and keeps one entry per CDR3 protein. The profile shows approximately 50,000 distinct CDR3 sequences, roughly 9% of them singletons. The sample taken for sequencing was PBMCs or a T cell subset sorted from them (not recorded which). The receptor's source is an adult woman who had mild COVID-19 (a few samples of this study predate the infection). Cell type and time point are not known. This chain joins TRBV20-1 and TRBJ2-7, with D possibly being TRBD2 (5 bases). The CDR3 bases are TGCAGTGCTAGAGATTCTCTACGGGGAAGCTCCTACGAGCAGTACTTC. Translating it yields CSARDSLRGSSYEQYF.